This T cell receptor (beta chain) was identified in a study of identical twins. Points from the study as a whole: Out-of-frame alpha sequences that twins shared showed excess low generation probability.

In this sample, this clonotype turned up many times. Its antigen is undetermined. V lost 4 bases to trimming and J lost 0 bases; unmatched junction nucleotides: 1. CDR1 SGHRS and CDR2 YFSETQ come from the germline V gene. The CDR3 extends over 13 amino acids. One entry per CDR3 protein, called by TCRdb with MiXCR from the 5' RACE reads. The sample lists hundreds of thousands of distinct CDR3 sequences; around 20% were seen once. The sample was also linked to a second study, of T cells expressing NK-cell markers. That paper states: Sequencing of TCR beta repertoires drew on sorted CD3+CD56+NKG2C+, CD3+CD56+NKG2C- and CD3+CD56-NKG2C+ T cells.

This receptor was identified in a woman younger than 35 in good health. Material for sequencing was PBMCs. The chain combines TRBV5-1 with TRBJ2-7; TRBD2 matches at 7 bases. CDR3 loop: CASSPGGSYEQYF. The CDR3 nucleotides read TGCGCCAGCAGCCCGGGGGGCTCCTACGAGCAGTACTTC.